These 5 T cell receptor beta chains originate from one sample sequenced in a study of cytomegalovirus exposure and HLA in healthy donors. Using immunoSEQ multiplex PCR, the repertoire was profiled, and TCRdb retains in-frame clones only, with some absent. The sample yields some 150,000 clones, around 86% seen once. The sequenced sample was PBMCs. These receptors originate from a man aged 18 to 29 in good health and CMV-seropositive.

The CDR3 protein is CSIAGNTEAFF. The CDR3 nucleotides read TGCAGTATTGCAGGGAACACTGAAGCTTTCTTT. J is TRBJ1-1 and V is TRBV20-1, with unresolved D. CDR1 and CDR2 from the germline V gene are DFQATT and SNEGSKA (reference sequence). Trimming removed 8 bases at V and 1 base at J, with 8 bases between. There are 11 residues in the CDR3.

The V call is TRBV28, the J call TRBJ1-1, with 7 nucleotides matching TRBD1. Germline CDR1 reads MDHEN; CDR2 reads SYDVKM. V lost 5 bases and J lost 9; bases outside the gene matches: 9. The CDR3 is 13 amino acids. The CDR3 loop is CASSPLRQGKAFF. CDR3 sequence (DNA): TGTGCCAGCAGTCCATTAAGACAGGGCAAAGCTTTCTTT.

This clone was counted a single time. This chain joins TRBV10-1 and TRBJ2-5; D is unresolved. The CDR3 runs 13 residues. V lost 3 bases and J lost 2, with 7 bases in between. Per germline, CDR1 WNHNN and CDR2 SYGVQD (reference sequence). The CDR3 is CASSDQSQETQYF. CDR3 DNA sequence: TGCGCCAGCAGTGACCAATCACAAGAGACCCAGTACTTC.

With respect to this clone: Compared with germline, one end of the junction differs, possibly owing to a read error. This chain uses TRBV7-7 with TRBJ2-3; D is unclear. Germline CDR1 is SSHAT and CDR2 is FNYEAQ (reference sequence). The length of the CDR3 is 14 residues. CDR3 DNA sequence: TGTGCTAGCAGCTTAGGAACGGGCACAGATACGCAGTATTTT. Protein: CASSLGTGTDTQYF.

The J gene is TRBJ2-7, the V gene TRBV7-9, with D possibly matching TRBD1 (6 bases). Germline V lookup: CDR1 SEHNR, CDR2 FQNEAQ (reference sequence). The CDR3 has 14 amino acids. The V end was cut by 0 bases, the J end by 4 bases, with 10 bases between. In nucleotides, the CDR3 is TGTGCCAGCAGCTTAGCAGGGGGAGATTACGAGCAGTACTTC. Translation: CASSLAGGDYEQYF.